The 26 T cell receptor beta chains presented below share a single source sample, sequenced in a study of blood T cell dynamics during melanoma immunotherapy. Time point reported: pre-treatment baseline. Clones were read by immunoSEQ multiplex PCR, and TCRdb kept only the in-frame ones, dropping some. Counted here are 9,000 to 10,000 clones, approximately 90% occurring once; the ten biggest clones make up roughly 32%. The input for sequencing was blood, taken from a patient treated with checkpoint blockade. These receptors all come from a human donor with melanoma.

V and J are TRBV7-2 and TRBJ2-1; 13 positions match TRBD2. Germline assignment: CDR1 SGHTA and CDR2 FQGNSA. Unmatched junction bases numbered 8, after V lost 3 bases and J lost 12 bases. This CDR3 is built from 15 residues. The CDR3 protein is CASSFVLAGGPGQFF. The CDR3 DNA reads as TGTGCCAGCAGCTTTGTACTAGCGGGAGGGCCGGGGCAGTTCTTC.

CDR3 in DNA: TGTGCCAGCAGCCCCGGACTAAAAGATACGCAGTATTTT. Residues: CASSPGLKDTQYF. The rearrangement links TRBV7-9 to TRBJ2-3; the D gene is possibly TRBD2 (6 bases). V shed 5 bases and J shed 5 bases, with 11 bases lying between them. Germline CDR1 reads SEHNR; CDR2 reads FQNEAQ (reference sequence). The CDR3 loop spans 13 amino acids.

CDR3 sequence: CASRDRVIGLAYEQYF. The CDR3 DNA is TGTGCCAGCAGAGACAGGGTTATCGGACTAGCTTACGAGCAGTACTTC. The V gene is TRBV2, the J gene TRBJ2-7, with D possibly being TRBD2 (8 bases). Per germline, CDR1 SNHLY and CDR2 FYNNEI. The CDR3 spans 16 residues. Trimming took off 6 bases at V and 4 bases at J, with 22 bases between the two ends. Filled out from reference TRBV2 and TRBJ2-7, the complete variable domain reads EPEVTQTPSHQVTQMGQEVILRCVPISNHLYFYWYRQILGQKVEFLVSFYNNEISEKSEIFDDQFSVERPDGSNFTLKIRSTKLEDSAMYFCASRDRVIGLAYEQYFGPGTRLTVT.

The rearrangement links TRBV21-1 to TRBJ2-5; the table's D call, TRBD2, has no DNA check behind it. TRBV21-1 is termed a pseudogene. The CDR3 spans 15 residues. DNA of the CDR3: TGTGCCAGCAGCAGGACTAGCGCCAACCAAGAGACCCAGTACTTC. Translating gives CASSRTSANQETQYF.

On this clone: The identical CDR3 is also encoded by other nucleotide sequences in the sample. The chain recombines TRBV10-3 with TRBJ2-7; 12 bases line up with TRBD2. Per the germline V gene, CDR1 is ENHRY and CDR2 is SYGVKD. The CDR3 is 13 residues long. J was trimmed by 4 bases and V by 6 bases; bases with no gene match: 1. CDR3 in amino acids: CAISLAGGYEQYF. For the CDR3, the DNA is TGTGCCATCAGCCTAGCGGGAGGGTACGAGCAGTACTTC.

The chain recombines TRBV6-1 with TRBJ1-2; the match to TRBD1 covers 7 bases. This CDR3 is 13 amino acids long. Per germline, CDR1 MNHNS and CDR2 SASEGT. With V trimmed by 6 bases and J by 5 bases, 6 bases remained unmatched. CDR3 coding DNA: TGTGCCAGCAGCCCTGACAGGGTGTATGGCTACACCTTC. Its translation is CASSPDRVYGYTF.

The chain combines TRBV5-8 with TRBJ1-4, with 7 bases fitting TRBD1. The germline V gene encodes CDR1 SGHTS and CDR2 YDEGEE. Losses at the gene ends were 0 bases for V and 3 bases for J; bases not matched to a gene: 5. CDR3 size: 16 residues. The CDR3, as DNA: TGTGCCAGCAGCTTGGTCGGACAGGCTCCTAATGAAAAACTGTTTTTT. Translated: CASSLVGQAPNEKLFF.

A word on this clone: Its ends do not fully match the called genes, so a read error is possible. This chain uses TRBV2 with TRBJ2-5; no clear D. This CDR3 has 10 residues. Germline V gene sequence: CDR1 SNHLY, CDR2 FYNNEI. The CDR3 DNA is TGTGCCAGCAGTGAACATTTCGTCGACTTC. It is translated as CASSEHFVDF.

This chain joins TRBV27 and TRBJ1-5, with D unresolved. Germline values: CDR1 MNHEY, CDR2 SMNVEV (reference sequence). V was clipped by 4 bases and J by 1 base, with 11 bases between them. This CDR3 has 15 amino acids. The CDR3 sequence is CASSSIPGSNQPQHF. CDR3 bases: TGTGCCAGCAGTTCCATCCCGGGGAGCAATCAGCCCCAGCATTTT.

The chain is built from TRBV13 and TRBJ1-2, with 10 bases aligning to TRBD1. Trimming cost V 5 bases and J 7 bases; bases outside gene matches: 7. The germline V gene encodes CDR1 PRHDT and CDR2 FYEKMQ (reference sequence). The CDR3 is 14 residues long. The CDR3 sequence: CASSPTGTGAGYTF. The DNA for the CDR3 is TGTGCCAGCAGCCCCACCGGGACAGGGGCTGGCTACACCTTC.

V usage is TRBV27 and J usage is TRBJ2-3, with TRBD1 as a possible D gene (5 bases). V was pared by 6 bases and J by 0 bases, with 16 bases between. Germline CDR1 reads MNHEY; CDR2 reads SMNVEV (reference sequence). The CDR3 totals 16 residues. The CDR3, as DNA: TGTGCCAGCAGGACAGAACGAATTTCTAGCACAGATACGCAGTATTTT. Protein: CASRTERISSTDTQYF.

The rearrangement uses TRBV9 and TRBJ2-5; 9 bases are a match to TRBD2. TRBJ2-7 matches the DNA end more closely, so the J call is doubtful. CDR3 length equals 16 residues. Germline V gives CDR1 SGDLS, CDR2 YYNGEE. The CDR3 DNA sequence: TGTGCCAGCAGCGTAGGCCCTAGCGGGGTGACCTACGAGCAGTACTTC. Protein sequence: CASSVGPSGVTYEQYF.

This sequence joins TRBV10-3 and TRBJ1-3; unclear D gene. Germline V lookup: CDR1 ENHRY, CDR2 SYGVKD. V shed 8 bases and J shed 0 bases, with 14 bases lying between them. The CDR3 contains 15 residues. CDR3 residues: CAIADPLGSGNTIYF. The CDR3 DNA is TGTGCCATCGCGGACCCCTTGGGCTCTGGAAACACCATATATTTT.

This clone counts as medium-sized. The J gene is TRBJ1-5, the V gene TRBV6-1; 7 bases align to TRBD1. CDR3 length: 15 amino acids. CDR1 MNHNS and CDR2 SASEGT come from the germline V gene. V dropped 2 bases and J dropped 4; count of bases not matched to a gene: 5. Here the CDR3 reads CASSEWQGGNQPQHF. The CDR3 DNA sequence: TGTGCCAGCAGTGAATGGCAGGGGGGGAATCAGCCCCAGCATTTT.

The chain employs TRBV4-1 and TRBJ1-2; the match to TRBD1 covers 9 bases. The length of the CDR3 is 17 residues. After removal of 3 bases from V and 4 bases from J, the junction contained 12 bases not matched to a gene. CDR1 and CDR2 from the germline V gene are MGHRA and YSYEKL. CDR3: CASSHARDRAYFYGYTF. In DNA form, the CDR3 reads TGCGCCAGCAGCCACGCCCGGGACAGGGCGTACTTCTATGGCTACACCTTC.

The chain combines TRBV13 with TRBJ2-1; no firm D call. Trimming removed 4 bases at V and 5 bases at J, with 18 bases between. The CDR3 is made up of 16 amino acids. The germline CDR1 and CDR2 sequences are PRHDT and FYEKMQ (reference sequence). CDR3 in amino acids: CASSSFGQTGDNEQFF. The CDR3 nucleotides are TGTGCCAGCAGCTCGTTTGGCCAGACTGGGGACAATGAGCAGTTCTTC.

The CDR3 protein is CASSPPGGETQYF. CDR3 coding DNA: TGTGCCAGCAGTCCCCCGGGGGGAGAGACCCAGTACTTC. This sequence joins TRBV6-6 and TRBJ2-5; 7 positions match TRBD2. The CDR3 runs to 13 residues. V shed 5 bases, J shed 4 bases, and the junction held 4 bases outside the gene matches. The germline V gene encodes CDR1 MNHNY and CDR2 SVGAGI (reference sequence).

CDR3 sequence (DNA): TGTGCCAGTAGTCTCTGGACTAGCGGGGGCCATGAGCAGTTCTTC. This gives the protein CASSLWTSGGHEQFF. The chain employs TRBV19 and TRBJ2-1, with 13 positions matching TRBD2. J lost 8 bases, V lost 5 bases, and 6 bases had no gene match. The germline V gene encodes CDR1 LNHDA and CDR2 SQIVND (reference sequence). This CDR3 spans 15 amino acids.

This clone was seen once. The rearrangement uses TRBV15 and TRBJ2-2; D gene unclear. CDR3 length equals 13 residues. With 4 bases removed from V and 6 bases from J, the gap between germline ends came to 9 bases. Germline assignment: CDR1 LNHNV and CDR2 YYDKDF (reference sequence). The CDR3 loop reads CATSTRLAGELFF. The CDR3 coding sequence is TGTGCCACCAGCACCCGGTTGGCCGGGGAGCTGTTTTTT.

The rearrangement joins TRBV10-2 to TRBJ2-1, with a possible D match to TRBD2 (5 bases). V was trimmed by 4 bases and J by 2 bases, leaving 12 bases between them. The CDR3 runs 15 residues. The germline gives CDR1 WSHSY, CDR2 SAAADI. DNA of the CDR3: TGCGCCAGCAGTGTGGCGGGCGGTCCCTACAATGAGCAGTTCTTC. Protein sequence: CASSVAGGPYNEQFF.

The chain uses TRBV27 and TRBJ2-2; TRBD2 might be the D (5 bases). V lost 8 bases and J lost 0, with 7 bases in between. Germline V CDR1 and CDR2: MNHEY, SMNVEV (reference sequence). The CDR3 runs 13 residues. The CDR3 reads CASRRANTGELFF. For the CDR3, the DNA is TGTGCCAGCCGGCGGGCGAACACCGGGGAGCTGTTTTTT.

The V and J genes are TRBV29-1 and TRBJ2-7, with 8 bases that match TRBD2. Germline V gives CDR1 SQVTM, CDR2 ANQGSEA. The CDR3 covers 13 residues. Unmatched junction bases numbered 8, after V lost 3 bases and J lost 7 bases. The CDR3 reads CSVDSGRAWEQYF. The DNA of the CDR3 is TGCAGCGTTGACTCCGGGAGGGCCTGGGAGCAGTACTTC.

The rearrangement links TRBV6-5 to TRBJ2-7, with D possibly matching TRBD2 (6 bases). V dropped 0 bases and J dropped 3 bases, with 12 bases sitting between them. This CDR3 comprises 15 residues. Germline V gene lookup returns CDR1 MNHEY and CDR2 SVGAGI. The CDR3 nucleotides read TGTGCCAGCAGTTACTCGGGGGGTACGCACTACGAGCAGTACTTC. This translates into CASSYSGGTHYEQYF.

J is TRBJ1-5 and V is TRBV7-2; TRBD1 is a possible D gene (5 bases). Trimming cost V 4 bases and J 2 bases, with 15 bases left between them. CDR3 length: 16 residues. The germline gives CDR1 SGHTA, CDR2 FQGNSA. The CDR3 sequence: CASSWGTEAGNQPQHF. As DNA, the CDR3 is TGTGCCAGCAGCTGGGGCACAGAGGCGGGCAATCAGCCCCAGCATTTT. The full variable domain, rest sourced from reference TRBV7-2 and TRBJ1-5, is GAGVSQSPSNKVTEKGKDVELRCDPISGHTALYWYRQSLGQGLEFLIYFQGNSAPDKSGLPSDRFSAERTGGSVSTLTIQRTQQEDSAVYLCASSWGTEAGNQPQHFGDGTRLSIL.

The chain combines TRBV28 with TRBJ2-1, with 7 positions matching TRBD1. V lost 8 bases to trimming and J lost 5 bases; unmatched junction nucleotides: 12. The CDR3 is 15 residues long. Germline loops: CDR1 MDHEN, CDR2 SYDVKM. The CDR3 reads CASPPATGEHNEQFF. The CDR3 region has the DNA TGTGCCAGCCCCCCGGCCACAGGGGAACACAATGAGCAGTTCTTC.

This clone came up a few times. The chain joins TRBV6-5 to TRBJ1-2, with D maybe TRBD1 (6 bases). The CDR3 is 15 residues long. CDR1 and CDR2 (germline): MNHEY, SVGAGI. V lost 0 bases, J lost 4 bases, and 12 bases lay in between. Here the CDR3 DNA reads TGTGCCAGCAGTTACTCGGGACAAGTCGGCTATGGCTACACCTTC. Its translation: CASSYSGQVGYGYTF.